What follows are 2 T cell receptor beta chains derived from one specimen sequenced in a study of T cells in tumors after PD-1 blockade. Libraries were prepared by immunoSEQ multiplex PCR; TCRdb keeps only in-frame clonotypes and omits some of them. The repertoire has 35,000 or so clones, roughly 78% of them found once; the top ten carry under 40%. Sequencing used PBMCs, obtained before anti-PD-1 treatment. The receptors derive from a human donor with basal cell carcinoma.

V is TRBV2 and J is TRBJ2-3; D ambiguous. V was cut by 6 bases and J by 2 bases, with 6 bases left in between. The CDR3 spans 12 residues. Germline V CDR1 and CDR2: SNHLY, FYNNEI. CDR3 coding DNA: TGTGCCAGCAGGAAGCTCACAGATACGCAGTATTTT. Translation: CASRKLTDTQYF.

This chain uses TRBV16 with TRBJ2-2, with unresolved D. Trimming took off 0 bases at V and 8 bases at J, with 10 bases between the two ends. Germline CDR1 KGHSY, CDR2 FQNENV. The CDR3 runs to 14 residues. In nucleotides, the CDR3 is TGTGCCAGCAGCCAATCTTCGACACCTGGGGAGCTGTTTTTT. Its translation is CASSQSSTPGELFF.